This TCR beta chain is from a study of T cell responses to AZD1222 COVID-19 vaccine. Looking at the study overall: Second-dose recipients at about 4 or about 12 weeks were treated as one pooled group.

The CDR3 is 14 residues long. Germline CDR1 and CDR2: SGHAT and FQNNGV. V was trimmed by 3 bases and J by 0 bases, leaving 9 bases between them. Study outcomes and limitations: A mostly white British donor set with more females was recruited, and clonal diversity was possibly underestimated. Targeting of unmutated variant regions was reportedly seen in nearly half of spike-specific TCRs.

Profiling relied on immunoSEQ multiplex PCR, and the TCRdb table lists in-frame clones only, not all of them. The sample yields about 110,000 clones, about nine tenths seen once. In the case of this clone: As yet, its antigen is unknown.

The sample was peripheral blood, taken on day 0 of AZD1222 vaccination. V is TRBV11-2 and J is TRBJ2-7, with unresolved D. This receptor was identified in an adult in good health. The CDR3 DNA reads as TGTGCCAGCAGCTTTTCCATCCCCTCCTACGAGCAGTACTTC. Its translation: CASSFSIPSYEQYF. The full variable domain, in which reference TRBV11-2 and TRBJ2-7 provide the parts outside the CDR3, is EAGVAQSPRYKIIEKRQSVAFWCNPISGHATLYWYQQILGQGPKLLIQFQNNGVVDDSQLPKDRFSAERLKGVDSTLKIQPAKLEDSAVYLCASSFSIPSYEQYFGPGTRLTVT.